The source of this T cell receptor (beta chain) is a study of T cells in Graves' hyperthyroidism and ophthalmopathy. Overall study findings and caveats: Through a model of 13 V-J features, ophthalmopathy was separated from stable hyperthyroidism.

Many counts were recorded for this clonotype. Antigen: not known. At one boundary the junction diverges from the germline segment, which might be a read error. The CDR3 contains 15 residues. Clinical symptoms, serum thyroxine and TRAb, thyroid ultrasound and orbital computed tomography together formed the diagnostic basis. Amplification yielded TCR beta CDR3 regions, with RNA transcripts as the source. Using the HTBI primer set, a first-round RT-PCR was run on the TCR CDR3. MiXCR, applied by TCRdb to the multiplex PCR reads, yields one record per CDR3 protein. Of more than 300,000 distinct CDR3 sequences listed, approximately 13% were seen once; the top ten hold approximately 9.9%.

The rearrangement joins TRBV12-3 or TRBV12-4 to TRBJ2-2; perhaps D is TRBD1 or TRBD2 (6 bases each). This sequence originates from a woman between 55 and 75 years old with Graves' hyperthyroidism. Material for sequencing was blood. This CDR3 is CASSSTGAYSGELFF. CDR3 DNA: TGTGCCAGCAGCTCAACGGGGGCGTACTCGGGGGAACTGTTTTTT.